This entry features one TCR beta chain sequence. Its cognate antigen is unknown. The data were produced by immunoSEQ multiplex PCR, yet TCRdb's version contains in-frame clones alone and is incomplete. The table includes fewer than 250,000 clones, around four fifths detected once. Donors were drawn from the approximately 120-subject validation cohort, separate from the roughly 700-subject first cohort. The data originate from a study of cytomegalovirus exposure and HLA in healthy donors. Study information: The roughly 120 validation repertoires matched the 500 to 750 first-cohort repertoires in platform, a later analysis reported.

Study outcomes and limitations: Researchers catalogued approximately 170 TCR beta chains as cytomegalovirus-associated. First-cohort TCR clusters were later found to tend to co-occur in the 120 validation repertoires.

This receptor was identified in a woman between 18 and 29 years old in good health and CMV-seronegative. The material sequenced was PBMCs.

The CDR3 sequence: CASSLDRVYGEQYF. The CDR3 DNA reads as TGTGCCAGCAGTTTAGACAGGGTGTATGGCGAGCAGTACTTC. This chain joins TRBV27 and TRBJ2-7, with 7 bases aligning to TRBD1. CDR1 and CDR2 from the germline V gene are MNHEY and SMNVEV (reference sequence). V was pared by 2 bases and J by 6 bases, with 7 bases of the junction left unmatched. The CDR3 runs to 14 residues.